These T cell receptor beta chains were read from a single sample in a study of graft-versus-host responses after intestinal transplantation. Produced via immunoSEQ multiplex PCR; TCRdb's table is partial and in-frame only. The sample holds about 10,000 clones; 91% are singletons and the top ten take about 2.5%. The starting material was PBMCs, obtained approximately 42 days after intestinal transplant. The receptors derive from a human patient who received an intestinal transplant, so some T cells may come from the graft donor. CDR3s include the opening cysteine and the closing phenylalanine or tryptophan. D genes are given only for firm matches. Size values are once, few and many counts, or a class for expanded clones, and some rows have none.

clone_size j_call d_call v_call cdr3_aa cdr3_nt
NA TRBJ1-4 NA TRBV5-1 CASSLGVNEKLFF TGCGCCAGCAGCTTGGGCGTTAATGAAAAACTGTTTTTT
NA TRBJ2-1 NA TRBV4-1 CASSWDTTVYNEQFF TGCGCCAGCAGCTGGGACACAACTGTTTACAATGAGCAGTTCTTC
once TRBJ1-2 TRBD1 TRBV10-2 CASSGQVSQGYTF TGCGCCAGCTCGGGACAGGTGTCCCAGGGCTACACCTTC
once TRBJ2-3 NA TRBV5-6 CASSFAGTYTDTQYF TGTGCCAGCAGCTTCGCCGGGACTTACACAGATACGCAGTATTTT
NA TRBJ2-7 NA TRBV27 CASRSSTSYEQYF TGTGCCAGCAGATCTAGCACGTCCTACGAGCAGTACTTC
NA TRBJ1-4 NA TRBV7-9 CASSREGEANEKLFF TGTGCCAGCAGCAGGGAGGGGGAAGCTAATGAAAAACTGTTTTTT
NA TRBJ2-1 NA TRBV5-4 CASSFQGGEQFF TGTGCCAGCAGCTTCCAGGGTGGAGAGCAGTTCTTC
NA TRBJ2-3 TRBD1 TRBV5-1 CASSLVGQGTDTQYF TGCGCCAGCAGCTTGGTTGGACAGGGCACAGATACGCAGTATTTT
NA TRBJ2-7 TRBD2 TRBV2 CASSVLREGYEQYF TGTGCCAGCAGTGTTTTGCGGGAGGGTTACGAGCAGTACTTC
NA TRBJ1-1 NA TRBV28 CASSLIQSNTEAFF TGTGCCAGCAGTTTAATACAGTCGAACACTGAAGCTTTCTTT
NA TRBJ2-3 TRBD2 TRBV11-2 CASSFKGLAGVTDTQYF TGTGCCAGCAGCTTCAAGGGTCTAGCGGGAGTCACAGATACGCAGTATTTT
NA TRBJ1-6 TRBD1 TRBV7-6 CASSYGTGGPGYNSPLHF TGTGCCAGCAGCTACGGGACAGGGGGCCCCGGTTATAATTCACCCCTCCACTTT
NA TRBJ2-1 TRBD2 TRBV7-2 CASSLGAGGPGEQFF TGTGCCAGCAGCTTAGGTGCGGGAGGGCCGGGTGAGCAGTTCTTC
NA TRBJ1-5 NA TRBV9 CAISHRDYSNQPQHF TGTGCCATCTCTCACAGGGACTATAGCAATCAGCCCCAGCATTTT
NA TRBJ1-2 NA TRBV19 CASRSPTDYGYTF TGTGCCAGTAGGAGCCCGACAGATTATGGCTACACCTTC
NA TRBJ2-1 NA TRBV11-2 CASSLMGVRGNEQFF TGTGCCAGCAGCTTAATGGGGGTGAGGGGCAATGAGCAGTTCTTC
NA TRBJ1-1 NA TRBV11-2 CASRRPGYMNTEAFF TGTGCCAGTCGGAGGCCCGGATATATGAACACTGAAGCTTTCTTT
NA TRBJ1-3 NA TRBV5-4 CASSLVGTPGNTIYF TGTGCCAGCAGCTTGGTTGGGACACCTGGAAACACCATATATTTT
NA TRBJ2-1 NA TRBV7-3 CASSLIQGDNEQFF TGTGCCAGCAGCTTAATCCAGGGCGACAATGAGCAGTTCTTC
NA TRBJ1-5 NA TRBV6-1 CASSEAPGQPQHF TGTGCCAGCAGTGAAGCGCCGGGTCAGCCCCAGCATTTT